Each of the 7 T cell receptor beta chains below was sequenced from the same sample in a study of T cells in Graves' hyperthyroidism and ophthalmopathy. Amplified TCR beta CDR3 regions derived from RNA transcripts. TCR CDR3 regions were first amplified by RT-PCR with HTBI primers. TCRdb itself ran the multiplex PCR reads through MiXCR, one entry per CDR3 protein. In the table there are more than 550,000 distinct CDR3 sequences, 17% of which are singletons. Material: blood. The receptor source for this set is a man aged 45-60 years with Graves' hyperthyroidism.

Remarks on this clonotype: The junction departs from the called germline gene at one end, perhaps through a read error. The rearrangement joins TRBV27 to TRBJ2-7; 7 bases line up with TRBD2. CDR1 MNHEY and CDR2 SMNVEV come from the germline V gene (reference sequence). The CDR3 covers 15 residues. CDR3 DNA sequence: TGTGCCAGCAGTTTATTGGCGGGAGTTTCCTGCGAGCAGTACTTC. Protein: CASSLLAGVSCEQYF.

This clonotype was found a few times. The V gene is TRBV29-1, the J gene TRBJ1-3, with D unresolved. CDR1 and CDR2 (germline): SQVTM, ANQGSEA. Trimming took 0 bases from V and 6 from J, leaving 9 bases between them. There are 13 residues in the CDR3. In nucleotides, the CDR3 is TGCAGCGTTGAAGACAGCTCATCAAACACCATATATTTT. Translating gives CSVEDSSSNTIYF. Full variable domain (outside the CDR3, taken from reference TRBV29-1 and TRBJ1-3): SAVISQKPSRDICQRGTSLTIQCQVDSQVTMMFWYRQQPGQSLTLIATANQGSEATYESGFVIDKFPISRPNLTFSTLTVSNMSPEDSSIYLCSVEDSSSNTIYFGEGSWLTVV.

The rearrangement links TRBV7-9 to TRBJ1-6; D unresolved. The CDR3 has 13 residues. Trimming stripped 8 bases from V and 7 bases from J, with 12 bases between. CDR1 is SEHNR, CDR2 FQNEAQ, per germline (reference sequence). The CDR3 DNA sequence: TGTGCCAGCGGCCGGGGAGGGAATTCACCCCTCCACTTT. This encodes CASGRGGNSPLHF.

The chain couples TRBV6-1 to TRBJ2-5, with a possible D match to TRBD2 (5 bases). This CDR3 contains 14 residues. In germline, CDR1 is MNHNS, CDR2 SASEGT. V dropped 1 base and J dropped 7 bases, with 13 bases sitting between them. The CDR3 is CASSEGGLAGTQYF. Written as DNA, the CDR3 is TGTGCCAGCAGTGAAGGAGGGCTAGCTGGGACCCAGTACTTC.

This clonotype was seen at least ten times. This chain links TRBV7-2 with TRBJ1-5; TRBD1 matches at 7 bases. Germline CDR1 is SGHTA and CDR2 is FQGNSA. Germline trimming cut 5 bases from V and 7 bases from J; bases unmatched to any gene: 8. CDR3 length: 14 residues. CDR3 loop: CASSPYRGGQPQHF. The CDR3 DNA follows: TGTGCCAGCAGCCCTTACAGGGGAGGGCAGCCCCAGCATTTT.

The V and J genes are TRBV29-1 and TRBJ2-1; TRBD1 is a possible D gene (5 bases). The V end was cut by 5 bases, the J end by 2 bases, with 10 bases between. Germline CDR1 and CDR2: SQVTM and ANQGSEA. The CDR3 has 13 residues. CDR3 in DNA: TGCAGCGTTACAGGTCGAGCCTACAATGAGCAGTTCTTC. Amino acid sequence: CSVTGRAYNEQFF.

A few counts support this clonotype. The gene calls are TRBV10-1 and TRBJ2-6; 9 nucleotides match TRBD1. The J segment lost 4 bases and the V segment lost 8 bases, leaving 12 bases of the junction unmatched. Germline-derived CDR1 and CDR2 are WNHNN and SYGVQD (reference sequence). This CDR3 comprises 17 residues. CDR3 sequence: CASVSGTGRRGANVLTF. CDR3 bases: TGCGCCAGCGTTTCCGGGACAGGGAGGCGAGGGGCCAACGTCCTGACTTTC.